The clone carrying this T cell receptor (beta chain) occurred many times. As yet, its antigen is unknown. Germline CDR1 SGHAT, CDR2 FQNNGV. The V segment lost 5 bases and the J segment 1 base; nucleotides outside the gene matches: 8. There are 16 residues in the CDR3. These data originate in a study of T cells in Graves' hyperthyroidism and ophthalmopathy. Regarding the study as a whole: Before onset, by a median of around six months, the model predicted ophthalmopathy.

There were TCR beta CDR3 regions amplified from RNA transcripts. The HTBI primer set served for first-round RT-PCR of the TCR CDR3. TCRdb analysed the multiplex PCR reads with MiXCR anew, one entry per CDR3 protein. The profile covers some 570,000 distinct CDR3 sequences, with more than 15% appearing a single time and roughly a sixth taken by the ten largest. The sequence was collected from a young woman with Graves' ophthalmopathy. Sequences were obtained from blood. The V and J genes are TRBV11-2 and TRBJ2-7, with 10 bases lining up with TRBD1. The CDR3 loop is CASSNTRDRGSYEQYF. CDR3 coding DNA: TGTGCCAGCAGCAACACCCGGGACAGGGGATCCTACGAGCAGTACTTC. Looking up the rest from reference TRBV11-2 and TRBJ2-7 gives the full variable domain: EAGVAQSPRYKIIEKRQSVAFWCNPISGHATLYWYQQILGQGPKLLIQFQNNGVVDDSQLPKDRFSAERLKGVDSTLKIQPAKLEDSAVYLCASSNTRDRGSYEQYFGPGTRLTVT.